The text below deals with one T cell receptor beta chain. The antigen is undetermined. The data are from a study of cytomegalovirus exposure and HLA in healthy donors. Points from the study as a whole: The authors judged a highly shared variant cluster likely a sequencing artifact.

Researchers ran the PCR with 60 Vbeta and 13 Jbeta primers. The table came from immunoSEQ multiplex PCR; TCRdb's copy has only in-frame clones and leaves some out. The sample consists of 150,000 to 170,000 clones, over 70% of them appearing once. Sequencing was carried out using PBMCs. The TCR comes from a man under 40 in good health and CMV-seronegative.

The CDR3 coding sequence is TGTGCCAGCAGCTCCCGCAGGGATACACCCCTCCACTTT. This codes for CASSSRRDTPLHF. The genes are TRBV7-6 and TRBJ1-6; D perhaps matches TRBD1 (5 bases). The CDR3 runs 13 residues. Deletions cut 4 bases from V and 11 bases from J, with 12 bases between. The V gene's germline CDR1 is SGHVS and CDR2 FNYEAQ.